Listed below are T cell receptor beta chains from one sample, sequenced in a study of a mutant IDH1 vaccine in newly diagnosed glioma. The data were produced by immunoSEQ multiplex PCR, yet TCRdb's version contains in-frame clones alone and is incomplete. The sample lists over 50,000 clones, about nine tenths occurring once. These TCRs' antigens remain unknown. Sequenced material: PBMCs, taken from a glioma patient whose treatment included an IDH1 peptide vaccine. The receptors originated from a woman aged 40 to 49 with glioma. The CDR3 runs from the conserved cysteine through the conserved F or W. A D gene is named only where the DNA matches it firmly. Clone size is stated in some rows and not others, as once, few, many or a class when expanded.

D gene: TRBD1
V gene: TRBV30
clone size: NA
J gene: TRBJ2-4
CDR3 protein: CAWSYRGLKNIQYF
CDR3 DNA: TGTGCCTGGAGTTACAGGGGGCTTAAAAACATTCAGTACTTC

D gene: NA
V gene: TRBV29-1
clone size: NA
J gene: TRBJ1-2
CDR3 protein: CSVSLGLAVNYGYTF
CDR3 DNA: TGCAGCGTTAGCCTCGGGCTTGCAGTGAACTATGGCTACACCTTC

D gene: TRBD1
V gene: TRBV29-1
clone size: NA
J gene: TRBJ2-7
CDR3 protein: CSVVRTGDIYEQYF
CDR3 DNA: TGCAGCGTTGTGCGGACAGGGGACATCTACGAGCAGTACTTC

D gene: TRBD1
V gene: TRBV14
clone size: NA
J gene: TRBJ1-2
CDR3 protein: CASSQLDRGSHGYTF
CDR3 DNA: TGTGCCAGCAGCCAGTTGGACAGGGGCTCGCATGGCTACACCTTC

D gene: NA
V gene: TRBV19
clone size: NA
J gene: TRBJ1-5
CDR3 protein: CASGRGTGFESWSNQPQHF
CDR3 DNA: TGTGCCAGTGGACGCGGGACCGGGTTTGAGTCTTGGTCGAATCAGCCCCAGCATTTT

D gene: TRBD1
V gene: TRBV29-1
clone size: few
J gene: TRBJ1-5
CDR3 protein: CSVRTGGDQPQHF
CDR3 DNA: TGCAGCGTGAGGACAGGGGGCGATCAGCCCCAGCATTTT

D gene: TRBD1
V gene: TRBV2
clone size: once
J gene: TRBJ1-1
CDR3 protein: CASSAGTGRTEAFF
CDR3 DNA: TGTGCCAGCAGTGCAGGGACAGGGAGGACTGAAGCTTTCTTT

D gene: NA
V gene: TRBV10-2
clone size: NA
J gene: TRBJ1-5
CDR3 protein: CASSESDRNQPQHF
CDR3 DNA: TGCGCCAGCAGTGAGTCCGACAGGAACCAGCCCCAGCATTTT

D gene: NA
V gene: TRBV19
clone size: NA
J gene: TRBJ1-3
CDR3 protein: CASSISSGNTIYF
CDR3 DNA: TGTGCCAGTAGTATAAGCTCTGGAAACACCATATATTTT

D gene: TRBD1
V gene: TRBV7-2
clone size: once
J gene: TRBJ2-7
CDR3 protein: CASSTGTGYYEQYF
CDR3 DNA: TGTGCCAGCAGCACCGGGACAGGGTACTACGAGCAGTACTTC

D gene: NA
V gene: TRBV6-5
clone size: NA
J gene: TRBJ1-3
CDR3 protein: CASSPTPNSGNTIYF
CDR3 DNA: TGTGCCAGCAGTCCTACACCCAACTCTGGAAACACCATATATTTT

D gene: NA
V gene: TRBV25-1
clone size: NA
J gene: TRBJ2-2
CDR3 protein: CASKSTANTGELFF
CDR3 DNA: TGTGCCAGCAAAAGCACAGCAAACACCGGGGAGCTGTTTTTT

D gene: NA
V gene: TRBV15
clone size: NA
J gene: TRBJ2-1
CDR3 protein: CATSRDFSRTGEEQFF
CDR3 DNA: TGTGCCACCAGCAGAGATTTCTCTCGAACGGGAGAGGAGCAGTTCTTC

D gene: NA
V gene: TRBV10-1
clone size: once
J gene: TRBJ1-1
CDR3 protein: CASSESVHGANTEAFF
CDR3 DNA: TGCGCCAGCAGTGAGTCCGTTCACGGGGCCAACACTGAAGCTTTCTTT

D gene: NA
V gene: TRBV2
clone size: NA
J gene: TRBJ2-5
CDR3 protein: CASMRARSTETQYF
CDR3 DNA: TGTGCCAGCATGCGGGCACGATCGACGGAGACCCAGTACTTC

D gene: TRBD2
V gene: TRBV4-2
clone size: NA
J gene: TRBJ2-7
CDR3 protein: CASSQSWRGGDYEQYF
CDR3 DNA: TGTGCCAGCAGCCAATCCTGGCGGGGGGGGGACTACGAGCAGTACTTC

D gene: NA
V gene: TRBV5-1
clone size: NA
J gene: TRBJ1-1
CDR3 protein: CASSLGLTNTEAFF
CDR3 DNA: TGCGCCAGCAGCTTGGGACTTACAAACACTGAAGCTTTCTTT

D gene: NA
V gene: TRBV5-6
clone size: NA
J gene: TRBJ1-3
CDR3 protein: CASSLVGAGFNTIYF
CDR3 DNA: TGTGCCAGCAGCTTGGTAGGGGCGGGTTTCAACACCATATATTTT

D gene: TRBD2
V gene: TRBV7-9
clone size: NA
J gene: TRBJ2-1
CDR3 protein: CASSTTGLAGGRDEQFF
CDR3 DNA: TGTGCCAGCAGCACCACGGGACTAGCGGGGGGAAGGGATGAGCAGTTCTTC

D gene: NA
V gene: TRBV21-1
clone size: few
J gene: TRBJ2-7
CDR3 protein: CASHDRPGWDAYEQYF
CDR3 DNA: TGTGCCAGCCATGACAGGCCCGGATGGGACGCCTACGAGCAGTACTTC

D gene: TRBD1
V gene: TRBV6-6
clone size: once
J gene: TRBJ2-1
CDR3 protein: CASSRPTGYNEQFF
CDR3 DNA: TGTGCCAGCAGCCGCCCGACAGGGTACAATGAGCAGTTCTTC

D gene: TRBD1
V gene: TRBV7-9
clone size: NA
J gene: TRBJ2-7
CDR3 protein: CASAGQGGREQYF
CDR3 DNA: TGTGCCAGCGCAGGACAGGGGGGACGCGAGCAGTACTTC

D gene: NA
V gene: TRBV5-6
clone size: once
J gene: TRBJ1-1
CDR3 protein: CASSQSRTPNTEAFF
CDR3 DNA: TGTGCCAGCAGCCAGTCCAGGACTCCGAACACTGAAGCTTTCTTT